These T cell receptor beta chains were read from a single sample in a study of cytomegalovirus exposure and HLA in healthy donors. Only in-frame clones appear in the TCRdb table, and some are missing; sequencing was by immunoSEQ multiplex PCR. The table lists about 160,000 clones, about 80% of them singletons. Sequencing input: PBMCs. All receptors come from a middle-aged man in good health and CMV-seronegative. Each CDR3 is given with its conserved first and last residue. The D gene is left open where the match is weak. The listing skips clone size in some rows; elsewhere it reads once, few, many or a size class.

NA	TRBD1	TRBV7-2	TRBJ2-1	CASSLGQGSHNEQFF	TGTGCCAGCAGCTTAGGACAGGGGAGTCACAATGAGCAGTTCTTC
NA	TRBD2	TRBV29-1	TRBJ2-3	CSVEGFKGGLGTDTQYF	TGCAGCGTTGAAGGCTTCAAGGGGGGACTAGGCACAGATACGCAGTATTTT
NA	TRBD2	TRBV5-4	TRBJ2-2	CASSFERGRATGELFF	TGTGCCAGCAGCTTCGAACGCGGGAGGGCCACCGGGGAGCTGTTTTTT
few	TRBD1	TRBV4-2	TRBJ2-1	CASSQEEWTGRNNEQFF	TGTGCCAGCAGCCAAGAAGAATGGACAGGGCGGAACAATGAGCAGTTCTTC
NA	TRBD2	TRBV6-1	TRBJ2-1	CASSTSGRYNEQFF	TGTGCCAGCAGTACTAGCGGGAGATACAATGAGCAGTTCTTC
NA	TRBD2	TRBV7-9	TRBJ2-7	CASSLGSSGSYEQYF	TGTGCCAGCAGCTTAGGGAGTAGCGGGAGCTACGAGCAGTACTTC
NA	TRBD2	TRBV27	TRBJ2-1	CASRRTLGLAGGGSYNEQFF	TGTGCCAGCAGGCGAACCCTAGGACTAGCGGGAGGGGGGTCCTACAATGAGCAGTTCTTC
NA	TRBD2	TRBV5-4	TRBJ2-3	CASSRTSGQAADTQYF	TGTGCCAGCAGTCGGACTAGCGGGCAGGCGGCAGATACGCAGTATTTT
few	NA	TRBV9	TRBJ2-1	CASSVESDSVEQFF	TGTGCCAGCAGCGTAGAGTCCGACTCTGTTGAGCAGTTCTTC
NA	TRBD2	TRBV7-2	TRBJ2-3	CASSLERAGLGTDTQYF	TGTGCCAGCAGCTTAGAGCGTGCGGGACTAGGCACAGATACGCAGTATTTT